Listed below are T cell receptor beta chains from one sample, sequenced in a study of T cell responses to AZD1222 COVID-19 vaccine. Libraries were prepared by immunoSEQ multiplex PCR; TCRdb keeps only in-frame clonotypes and omits some of them. The table has around 100,000 clones, approximately 90% seen once. The specimen comprised peripheral blood, sampled on day 0 of AZD1222 vaccination. Receptors were obtained from an adult in good health. CDR3s include the opening cysteine and the closing phenylalanine or tryptophan.

>TRBJ2-7|TRBV29-1
CSAKPGQGIHEQYF
>TRBJ1-2|TRBV15
CATSRDGLGSDGYTF
>TRBJ1-5|TRBV18
CASSLRDRNQPQHF
>TRBJ2-2|TRBV18
CASSPLAAVGELFF
>TRBJ2-1|TRBV20-1
CSASSGTGSYNEQFF
>TRBJ2-1|TRBV5-1
CATRGGVVGNEQFF
>TRBJ2-5|TRBV3-1/TRBV3-2
CASRRLAGQQETQYF
>TRBJ1-3|TRBV28
CASRRPDSGNTIYF
>TRBJ2-1|TRBV7-9
CASSPPGGMFNEQFF
>TRBJ1-1|TRBV30
CAWKGYQTPNTEAFF
>TRBJ1-2|TRBV9
CASSRQGWGYTF
>TRBJ1-2|TRBV25-1
CASSEGEGYGYTF
>TRBJ2-1|TRBV19
CASSIGGLGEQFF
>TRBJ2-7|TRBV28
CASRRRQGIAYEQYF
>TRBJ1-4|TRBV5-6
CASSRAPGFDEKLFF
>TRBJ1-2|TRBV28
CASSQGRYGYTF
>TRBJ2-2|TRBV7-3
CASSSTGATGELFF
>TRBJ1-5|TRBV15
CATSTDSNQPQHF
>TRBJ1-5|TRBV3-1/TRBV3-2
CASSPHKDQPQHF
>TRBJ1-6|TRBV10-1
CASSGDNSPLHF
>TRBJ1-5|TRBV24-1
CATSDRQGPDQPQHF
>TRBJ1-5|TRBV18
CASSQTGVGQPQHF
>TRBJ1-1|TRBV6-5
CASSLRRGPNTEAFF
>TRBJ1-3|TRBV6-2/TRBV6-3
CASSPAPGMGNTIYF
>TRBJ2-7|TRBV5-6
CASSLGRALYEQYF
>TRBJ2-7|TRBV28
CASTTPARTYEQYF
>TRBJ1-2|TRBV14
CASSQDGQGRGYGYTF
>TRBJ2-7|TRBV7-9
CASTFSTPQGEQYF
>TRBJ1-6|TRBV7-3
CASSLGVGSNSPLHF
>TRBJ2-6|TRBV5-5
CASSLLAGGTGANVLTF
>TRBJ2-3|TRBV4-3
CASSQEAASGRAEADTQYF
>TRBJ2-1|TRBV7-2
CASSLVGTSGNNEQFF
>TRBJ1-2|TRBV28
CASLPAWTYGYTF
>TRBJ1-3|TRBV3-1/TRBV3-2
CASSPRDSGNTIYF
>TRBJ2-3|TRBV2
CASSESRDTQYF
>TRBJ2-7|TRBV19
CASSIDSFSSEQYF
>TRBJ1-2|TRBV6-2/TRBV6-3
CASSPRQEGYTF
>TRBJ1-1|TRBV3-1/TRBV3-2
CASSQDRGRAFF
>TRBJ2-7|TRBV11-2
CASSFPGPATYEQYF
>TRBJ1-5|TRBV6-5
CASSWSDNQPQHF
>TRBJ1-5|TRBV5-1
CASSSPGGWQPQHF
>TRBJ1-2|TRBV20-1
CSAPDTYGYTF
>TRBJ2-7|TRBV2
CASMGGEQYF
>TRBJ2-2|TRBV2
CASRGMMGTGELFF
>TRBJ1-4|TRBV28
CASTSFATNEKLFF
>TRBJ1-2|TRBV7-3
CASSLQQGIHYGYTF
>TRBJ2-1|TRBV5-5
CASTLDPGYNEQFF
>TRBJ2-5|TRBV6-5
CASRSDREETQYF
>TRBJ2-5|TRBV9
CASSVGGTGGPAETQYF
>TRBJ2-7|TRBV6-4
CASSEGSESSEQYF
>TRBJ2-1|TRBV4-3
CASSQGASSSYNEQFF
>TRBJ1-1|TRBV19
CASSGRHTEAFF
>TRBJ1-3|TRBV18
CASSVTDSSGNTIYF
>TRBJ2-7|TRBV10-3
CAISDPRQGATYEQYF